This T cell receptor beta chain emerged from a study of blood T cell repertoires in COVID-19. At the level of the study: Samples taken during acute and convalescent COVID-19 were collected in the United States, Italy and Spain. PBMCs, B-cell-depleted T cells, or T cells provided the cDNA or gDNA that made up the material.

Original analysis: Estimated nucleated cell counts came from reference gene primer amplification. Profiling relied on immunoSEQ multiplex PCR, and the TCRdb table lists in-frame clones only, not all of them. V and J calls and clone size follow that table, whereas D and trimming were derived from the DNA. The profile shows approximately 140,000 clones, roughly four fifths of them singletons. After removal of 2 bases from V and 0 bases from J, the junction contained 4 bases not matched to a gene. This CDR3 has 16 amino acids. Germline V gene sequence: CDR1 LNHNV, CDR2 YYDKDF (reference sequence). This clone was seen a single time.

The chain combines TRBV15 with TRBJ1-3, with 7 bases that match TRBD1. Sequencing used peripheral blood. This TCR was recovered from a human donor with acute or convalescent COVID-19. The donor label of this sample is uncertain. CDR3 coding DNA: TGTGCCACCAGCAGAAGGGACAGCGGCTCTGGAAACACCATATATTTT. Amino acids: CATSRRDSGSGNTIYF.